This T cell receptor (beta chain) was observed in a study of CD8 T cells in ankylosing spondylitis. Trimming took 6 bases from V and 2 from J; bases not matched to a gene: 10. This CDR3 is 15 amino acids long. CDR1 is DFQATT, CDR2 SNEGSKA, per germline (reference sequence). TCRdb passed the 5' RACE reads through MiXCR, listing each CDR3 protein once. The sample comprises about 270,000 distinct CDR3 sequences, roughly a third of which are singletons, and around 4.4% rests with the top ten. The V gene is TRBV20-1, the J gene TRBJ2-1, with TRBD2 matching over 7 bases. Sequencing used blood, either unsorted or a sorted T cell fraction (not recorded which). The clonotype was recovered from a male donor with ankylosing spondylitis or in good health (not recorded which). The CDR3 protein is CSATRWGGAYNEQFF. CDR3 coding DNA: TGCAGTGCCACCCGATGGGGGGGGGCCTACAATGAGCAGTTCTTC.